One and the same sample provided the 21 T cell receptor beta chains below, sequenced in a study of identical twins. TCRdb reprocessed the 5' RACE reads with MiXCR, giving one entry per CDR3 protein. The sample carries 550,000 to 700,000 distinct CDR3 sequences, more than 9% recorded once. This sample also appeared in a second study, on yellow fever vaccine responses in identical twins.

The sequenced sample consisted of PBMCs. Source of these receptors: a woman aged 18-29 years in good health.

This clonotype was found a few times. The chain recombines TRBV7-2 with TRBJ2-7; the D is unclear. Trimming removed 1 base at V and 2 bases at J, with 6 bases between. The germline V gene has CDR1 SGHTA and CDR2 FQGNSA. The CDR3 has 13 amino acids. CDR3 DNA: TGTGCCAGCAGCTTAGAACCCGCCTACGAGCAGTACTTC. Encoded protein: CASSLEPAYEQYF. The full variable domain, completed using reference TRBV7-2 and TRBJ2-7, is GAGVSQSPSNKVTEKGKDVELRCDPISGHTALYWYRQSLGQGLEFLIYFQGNSAPDKSGLPSDRFSAERTGGSVSTLTIQRTQQEDSAVYLCASSLEPAYEQYFGPGTRLTVT.

This clonotype occurred many times. The chain carries TRBV29-1 and TRBJ2-7; D may correspond to TRBD1 or TRBD2 (5 bases each). In germline, CDR1 is SQVTM, CDR2 ANQGSEA. The CDR3 runs 13 residues. Trimming took 3 bases from V and 5 from J, leaving 14 bases between them. DNA of the CDR3: TGCAGCGTTGATCTAGGGGAGACTGACGAGCAGTACTTC. Protein sequence: CSVDLGETDEQYF.

This clonotype showed up just a few times. The chain uses TRBV5-1 and TRBJ2-3, with D possibly matching TRBD1 (5 bases). Trimming removed 4 bases from V and 1 base from J, with 16 bases in between. The germline CDR1 and CDR2 sequences are SGHRS and YFSETQ. The CDR3 length is 16 residues. CDR3 protein: CASSIRQGLGTDTQYF. The CDR3 DNA follows: TGCGCCAGCAGCATCCGGCAGGGTCTGGGCACAGATACGCAGTATTTT.

This clonotype was counted a few times. The chain uses TRBV4-1 and TRBJ2-3; D ambiguous. Trimming stripped 6 bases from V and 4 bases from J, with 14 bases between. The CDR3 contains 14 residues. Germline CDR1 is MGHRA and CDR2 is YSYEKL. The CDR3 DNA follows: TGCGCCAGCAGGCATAGTTTGGGCGCAGATACGCAGTATTTT. Encoded protein: CASRHSLGADTQYF.

This clonotype was detected only a few times. The chain joins TRBV2 to TRBJ2-1; TRBD2 matches at 9 bases. The V segment lost 1 base and the J segment 13 bases; nucleotides outside the gene matches: 8. The CDR3 extends over 14 amino acids. Germline V CDR1 and CDR2: SNHLY, FYNNEI. CDR3 loop: CASSEGGSGRAQFF. The CDR3 DNA is TGTGCCAGCAGTGAAGGTGGTAGCGGGAGAGCTCAGTTCTTC.

This clonotype was counted a few times. The rearrangement uses TRBV2 and TRBJ1-2, with 9 bases that match TRBD1. Germline lookup yields CDR1 SNHLY and CDR2 FYNNEI. The CDR3 totals 12 residues. Trimming took 6 bases from V and 9 from J; bases not matched to a gene: 5. The chain's CDR3 is CASRGQGGSYTF. CDR3 in DNA: TGTGCCAGCAGGGGACAGGGAGGGAGCTACACCTTC.

This clonotype was detected ten times or more. The chain combines TRBV7-2 with TRBJ2-2; the D gene is possibly TRBD1 (6 bases). The CDR3 is made up of 16 amino acids. The V gene lost 3 bases and the J gene lost 4 bases, with 15 bases spanning the gap. Per germline, CDR1 SGHTA and CDR2 FQGNSA. The CDR3 reads CASSLVGQSSTGELFF. The CDR3 DNA follows: TGTGCCAGCAGCTTGGTGGGACAATCTAGCACCGGGGAGCTGTTTTTT.

In this sample, this clonotype turned up a few times. The chain's CDR3 is CASSQVGQPQETQYF. The CDR3 nucleotides are TGTGCCAGCAGCCAAGTCGGACAGCCCCAAGAGACCCAGTACTTC. The J gene is TRBJ2-5, the V gene TRBV3-1; D possibly corresponds to TRBD1 (6 bases). There are 15 residues in the CDR3. CDR1 LGHDT and CDR2 YNNKEL come from the germline V gene (reference sequence). Trimming left V 1 base short and J 1 base short, with 10 bases between.

In this sample, this clonotype turned up many times. The gene calls are TRBV21-1 and TRBJ2-7; the table's D call, TRBD2, was not checked against the DNA. TRBV21-1 is shown as a pseudogene. CDR3 length equals 15 residues. The CDR3 DNA follows: TGTGCTCTGAGCCTAGCTGCGGCAATCACCTACGAGCAGTACTTC. Translating it yields CALSLAAAITYEQYF.

This chain links TRBV11-2 with TRBJ1-5, with TRBD1 identical over 9 bases. J was trimmed by 7 bases and V by 3 bases; bases with no gene match: 4. The CDR3 has 14 residues. From germline, CDR1 is SGHAT and CDR2 FQNNGV. DNA for the CDR3: TGTGCCAGCAGCTTCCCGGGACAGGGCCAGCCCCAGCATTTT. The encoded protein is CASSFPGQGQPQHF.

This clonotype was detected only a few times. The V call is TRBV10-3, the J call TRBJ2-2; 14 bases are shared with TRBD2. This CDR3 is 17 amino acids long. Germline trimming cut 7 bases from V and 0 bases from J; bases unmatched to any gene: 4. CDR1 and CDR2 (germline): ENHRY, SYGVKD. The CDR3 protein is CAITGTSGRANTGELFF. DNA for the CDR3: TGTGCCATCACCGGGACTAGCGGGAGAGCGAACACCGGGGAGCTGTTTTTT.

This clonotype has at least ten counts. This chain links TRBV5-1 with TRBJ2-7, with D unresolved. Between the trimmed V and J ends, which lost 2 bases and 3 bases, there was a span of 15 bases. Germline V gene data show CDR1 as SGHRS and CDR2 as YFSETQ. The CDR3 length is 15 residues. CDR3 residues: CASSFFSGSHYEQYF. The CDR3 bases are TGCGCCAGCAGCTTTTTTTCCGGGTCGCACTACGAGCAGTACTTC. Using reference TRBV5-1 and TRBJ2-7 for the parts outside the CDR3, the full variable domain is KAGVTQTPRYLIKTRGQQVTLSCSPISGHRSVSWYQQTPGQGLQFLFEYFSETQRNKGNFPGRFSGRQFSNSRSEMNVSTLELGDSALYLCASSFFSGSHYEQYFGPGTRLTVT.

This clonotype has a count of ten or more. V gene TRBV27 combines with J gene TRBJ1-6, with 7 bases lining up with TRBD1. CDR3 length: 14 amino acids. Losses at the gene ends were 3 bases for V and 8 bases for J; bases not matched to a gene: 4. Germline V CDR1 and CDR2: MNHEY, SMNVEV (reference sequence). The CDR3 nucleotides read TGTGCCAGCAGTTTGAGGACAGGCTATTCACCCCTCCACTTT. This codes for CASSLRTGYSPLHF.

In this sample, this clonotype turned up many times. The chain joins TRBV2 to TRBJ2-3; the D call may be TRBD1 or TRBD2 (5 bases each). Between the trimmed V and J ends, which lost 9 bases and 0 bases, there was a span of 10 bases. Germline loops: CDR1 SNHLY, CDR2 FYNNEI. The CDR3 length is 13 residues. The CDR3 bases are TGTGCCAGGGGACGGAAAAGCACAGATACGCAGTATTTT. Protein product: CARGRKSTDTQYF.

This clonotype appeared a few times. The genes are TRBV9 and TRBJ2-7; 8 nucleotides line up with TRBD2. The CDR3 consists of 14 residues. CDR1 and CDR2 from the germline V gene are SGDLS and YYNGEE. Trimming cost V 1 base and J 6 bases; bases outside gene matches: 6. CDR3 protein: CASSVFGRGAEQYF. CDR3 DNA: TGTGCCAGCAGCGTATTCGGGCGGGGGGCCGAGCAGTACTTC.

The rearrangement joins TRBV12-5 to TRBJ2-3; D remains unclear. Trimming stripped 0 bases from V and 0 bases from J, with 10 bases between. The CDR3 is made up of 16 amino acids. Germline values: CDR1 LGHNT, CDR2 FRNRAP. CDR3: CASGLVLGGSTDTQYF. The CDR3, as DNA: TGTGCTAGTGGTTTGGTACTGGGCGGTAGCACAGATACGCAGTATTTT.

This clonotype was seen a few times. The CDR3 reads CASSPPWAGGTDTQYF. The CDR3 DNA reads TGTGCCAGCAGCCCCCCGTGGGCGGGAGGGACAGATACGCAGTATTTT. The chain combines TRBV7-9 with TRBJ2-3, with 9 positions matching TRBD2. This CDR3 has 16 residues. Trimming took 5 bases from V and 3 from J; bases not matched to a gene: 9. In germline, CDR1 is SEHNR, CDR2 FQNEAQ (reference sequence).

This clonotype was counted ten times or more. V is TRBV7-2 and J is TRBJ2-1; 8 bases agree with TRBD2. The junction had 7 bases not matched to a gene; V was cut back by 0 bases and J by 6 bases. The germline gives CDR1 SGHTA, CDR2 FQGNSA. The CDR3 has 16 amino acids. CDR3 sequence (DNA): TGTGCCAGCAGCTTAGCGTCCCAGCGGGAGCGCAATGAGCAGTTCTTC. It yields the protein CASSLASQRERNEQFF. Variable domain in full (rest from reference TRBV7-2 and TRBJ2-1): GAGVSQSPSNKVTEKGKDVELRCDPISGHTALYWYRQSLGQGLEFLIYFQGNSAPDKSGLPSDRFSAERTGGSVSTLTIQRTQQEDSAVYLCASSLASQRERNEQFFGPGTRLTVL.

This clonotype was seen only a few times. The chain is built from TRBV20-1 and TRBJ2-7; 10 bases are shared with TRBD1. Trimming cost V 6 bases and J 4 bases; bases outside gene matches: 9. This CDR3 is built from 14 residues. Looked up from germline, CDR1 is DFQATT and CDR2 is SNEGSKA (reference sequence). The DNA of the CDR3 is TGCAGTGCCACTTGGGGACAGGGGATGTACGAGCAGTACTTC. Translated, it gives CSATWGQGMYEQYF.

This clonotype was found many times. This chain joins TRBV5-5 and TRBJ2-3; TRBD2 is a possible D gene (5 bases). V dropped 0 bases and J dropped 4 bases, with 9 bases sitting between them. The CDR3 is made up of 14 amino acids. Germline V gives CDR1 SGHKS, CDR2 YYEKEE (reference sequence). The CDR3 region has the DNA TGTGCCAGCAGCTTGGTACAGAGGGCAGATACGCAGTATTTT. The encoded protein is CASSLVQRADTQYF.

The gene calls are TRBV5-8 and TRBJ2-5, with TRBD1 matching over 7 bases. This CDR3 is 17 amino acids long. V lost 0 bases, J lost 4 bases, and 12 bases stayed unmatched. Germline V gene data show CDR1 as SGHTS and CDR2 as YDEGEE. This CDR3 is CASSLGGGQGGPETQYF. The CDR3 nucleotides read TGTGCCAGCAGCTTGGGAGGTGGACAAGGGGGCCCAGAGACCCAGTACTTC.